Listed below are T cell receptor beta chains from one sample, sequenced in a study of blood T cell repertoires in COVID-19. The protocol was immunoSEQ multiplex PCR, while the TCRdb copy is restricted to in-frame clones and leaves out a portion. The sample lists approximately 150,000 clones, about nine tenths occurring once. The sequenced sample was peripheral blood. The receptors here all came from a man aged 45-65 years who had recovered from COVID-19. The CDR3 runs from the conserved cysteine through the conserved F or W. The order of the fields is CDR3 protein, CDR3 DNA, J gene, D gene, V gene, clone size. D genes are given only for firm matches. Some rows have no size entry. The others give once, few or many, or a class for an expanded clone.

CDR3 protein: CAKNTGEGGYEQYF
CDR3 DNA: TGTGCCAAGAATACAGGGGAAGGGGGCTACGAGCAGTACTTC
J gene: TRBJ2-7
D gene: TRBD1
V gene: TRBV6-4
clone size: NA

CDR3 protein: CASSPHNKDGYTF
CDR3 DNA: TGTGCCAGCAGTCCTCACAATAAAGATGGCTACACCTTC
J gene: TRBJ1-2
D gene: NA
V gene: TRBV27
clone size: NA

CDR3 protein: CASSLTGGAYYEQYF
CDR3 DNA: TGTGCCAGCAGTTTAACCGGGGGGGCCTACTACGAGCAGTACTTC
J gene: TRBJ2-7
D gene: TRBD2
V gene: TRBV27
clone size: NA

CDR3 protein: CASSLWTGNNSPLHF
CDR3 DNA: TGTGCCAGCAGTTTATGGACAGGGAATAATTCACCCCTCCACTTT
J gene: TRBJ1-6
D gene: TRBD1
V gene: TRBV27
clone size: NA

CDR3 protein: CASSRDRGNTEAFF
CDR3 DNA: TGTGCCAGCAGTCGAGACAGGGGTAACACTGAAGCTTTCTTT
J gene: TRBJ1-1
D gene: TRBD1
V gene: TRBV11-3
clone size: NA

CDR3 protein: CASSALQGGNTEAFF
CDR3 DNA: TGCGCCAGCAGCGCCTTACAGGGGGGGAACACTGAAGCTTTCTTT
J gene: TRBJ1-1
D gene: TRBD1
V gene: TRBV5-1
clone size: NA

CDR3 protein: CASSLTGSIQNYGYTF
CDR3 DNA: TGTGCCAGCAGCTTAACAGGGTCCATCCAAAACTATGGCTACACCTTC
J gene: TRBJ1-2
D gene: NA
V gene: TRBV7-2
clone size: NA

CDR3 protein: CASSWDSEQYF
CDR3 DNA: TGTGCCAGCAGCTGGGACAGCGAGCAGTACTTC
J gene: TRBJ2-7
D gene: TRBD1
V gene: TRBV11-2
clone size: NA

CDR3 protein: CASSSGLAGGQETQYF
CDR3 DNA: TGCGCCAGCAGCTCTGGACTAGCGGGGGGACAAGAGACCCAGTACTTC
J gene: TRBJ2-5
D gene: TRBD2
V gene: TRBV5-1
clone size: NA

CDR3 protein: CASSESWGPYEQYF
CDR3 DNA: TGCGCCAGCAGTGAGTCCTGGGGGCCCTACGAGCAGTACTTC
J gene: TRBJ2-7
D gene: NA
V gene: TRBV10-2
clone size: few

CDR3 protein: CASSQRGYQETQYF
CDR3 DNA: TGTGCCAGCAGCCAAAGGGGGTACCAAGAGACCCAGTACTTC
J gene: TRBJ2-5
D gene: NA
V gene: TRBV3-1/TRBV3-2
clone size: NA

CDR3 protein: CASGGKYQETQYF
CDR3 DNA: TGTGCCAGCGGAGGAAAGTACCAAGAGACCCAGTACTTC
J gene: TRBJ2-5
D gene: NA
V gene: TRBV7-2
clone size: NA

CDR3 protein: CATDARDRGRGNQPQHF
CDR3 DNA: TGTGCCACCGATGCTCGGGACAGGGGGCGAGGCAATCAGCCCCAGCATTTT
J gene: TRBJ1-5
D gene: TRBD1
V gene: TRBV24-1
clone size: NA

CDR3 protein: CASSLMAGGGEQYF
CDR3 DNA: TGTGCCAGCAGCTTAATGGCGGGGGGTGGCGAGCAGTACTTC
J gene: TRBJ2-7
D gene: TRBD2
V gene: TRBV7-2
clone size: once

CDR3 protein: CASSLTGWADTQYF
CDR3 DNA: TGCGCCAGCAGCCTTACAGGGTGGGCAGATACGCAGTATTTT
J gene: TRBJ2-3
D gene: NA
V gene: TRBV4-1
clone size: NA

CDR3 protein: CASSISGGPEAFF
CDR3 DNA: TGCGCCAGCAGTATATCCGGGGGGCCTGAAGCTTTCTTT
J gene: TRBJ1-1
D gene: NA
V gene: TRBV5-1
clone size: NA

CDR3 protein: CASSQALGLAYEQYF
CDR3 DNA: TGTGCCAGCAGCCAAGCCCTGGGACTAGCCTACGAGCAGTACTTC
J gene: TRBJ2-7
D gene: TRBD2
V gene: TRBV4-2
clone size: NA

CDR3 protein: CAWRDNSIAQYF
CDR3 DNA: TGTGCCTGGAGGGACAACTCAATCGCCCAGTACTTC
J gene: TRBJ2-5
D gene: NA
V gene: TRBV30
clone size: once

CDR3 protein: CASSYVQGVSNQPQHF
CDR3 DNA: TGTGCCAGCAGTTACGTACAGGGTGTAAGCAATCAGCCCCAGCATTTT
J gene: TRBJ1-5
D gene: NA
V gene: TRBV6-2/TRBV6-3
clone size: many

CDR3 protein: CASSQVADNQPQHF
CDR3 DNA: TGCGCCAGCAGCCAAGTGGCTGATAATCAGCCCCAGCATTTT
J gene: TRBJ1-5
D gene: NA
V gene: TRBV4-1
clone size: once

CDR3 protein: CASSPRLAGTQETQYF
CDR3 DNA: TGTGCCAGCAGCCCGCGACTAGCGGGGACCCAAGAGACCCAGTACTTC
J gene: TRBJ2-5
D gene: TRBD2
V gene: TRBV9
clone size: NA

CDR3 protein: CASKTGWRTGELFF
CDR3 DNA: TGTGCCAGCAAGACAGGGTGGCGCACCGGGGAGCTGTTTTTT
J gene: TRBJ2-2
D gene: TRBD1
V gene: TRBV19
clone size: few